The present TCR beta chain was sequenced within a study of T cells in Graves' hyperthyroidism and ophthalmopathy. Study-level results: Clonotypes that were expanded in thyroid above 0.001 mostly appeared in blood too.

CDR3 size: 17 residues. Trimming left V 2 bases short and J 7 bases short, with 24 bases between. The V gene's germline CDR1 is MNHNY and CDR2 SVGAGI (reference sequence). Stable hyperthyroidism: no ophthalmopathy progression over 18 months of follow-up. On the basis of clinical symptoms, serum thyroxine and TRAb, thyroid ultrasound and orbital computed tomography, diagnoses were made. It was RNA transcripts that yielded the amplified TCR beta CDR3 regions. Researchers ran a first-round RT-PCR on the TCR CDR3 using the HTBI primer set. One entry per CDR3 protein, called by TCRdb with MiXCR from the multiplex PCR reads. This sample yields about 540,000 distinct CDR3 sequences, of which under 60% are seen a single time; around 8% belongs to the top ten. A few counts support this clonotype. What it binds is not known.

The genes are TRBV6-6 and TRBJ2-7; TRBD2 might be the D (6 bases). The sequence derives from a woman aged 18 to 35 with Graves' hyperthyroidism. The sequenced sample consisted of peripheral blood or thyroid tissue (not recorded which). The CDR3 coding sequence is TGTGCCAGCAGTTACGGGAGTGGGCGGGACCTTCGGGTAGAGCAGTACTTC. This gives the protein CASSYGSGRDLRVEQYF.